Reported below is one TCR beta chain. Its antigen is unknown. Sequencing was performed with immunoSEQ multiplex PCR; in TCRdb, only in-frame clones are kept and a portion is missing. The data hold about 170,000 clones, with around 91% observed a single time. This sample is part of a study of T cell responses to AZD1222 COVID-19 vaccine. Study conclusions and caveats: Repertoire sampling was restricted to post-peak T cell response timepoints.

After removal of 7 bases from V and 3 bases from J, the junction contained 8 bases not matched to a gene. Germline V gene data show CDR1 as LNHNV and CDR2 as YYDKDF (reference sequence). CDR3 length: 15 amino acids. Sequenced material: peripheral blood, taken on day 0 of AZD1222 vaccination. This chain connects TRBV15 to TRBJ1-5; 8 nucleotides match TRBD1. The receptor's source is an adult in good health. The CDR3 region has the DNA TGTGCCACCATGAATCGACAGGGGATCAATCAGCCCCAGCATTTT. Its translation is CATMNRQGINQPQHF.